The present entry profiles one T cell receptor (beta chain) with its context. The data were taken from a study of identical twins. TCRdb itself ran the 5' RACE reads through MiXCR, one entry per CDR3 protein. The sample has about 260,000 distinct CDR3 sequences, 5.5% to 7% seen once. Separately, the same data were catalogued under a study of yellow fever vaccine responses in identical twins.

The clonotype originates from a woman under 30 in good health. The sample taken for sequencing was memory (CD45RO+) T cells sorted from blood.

The CDR3 region has the DNA TGTGCCACCCGGACCCCACAAAACACCGGGGAGCTGTTTTTT. The encoded protein is CATRTPQNTGELFF. The chain joins TRBV3-1 to TRBJ2-2; D is unclear. CDR1 is LGHDT and CDR2 is YNNKEL in the germline V gene (reference sequence). This CDR3 comprises 14 residues. Trimming took 10 bases from V and 2 from J, leaving 14 bases between them. The whole variable domain, filled in from reference TRBV3-1 and TRBJ2-2, reads DTAVSQTPKYLVTQMGNDKSIKCEQNLGHDTMYWYKQDSKKFLKIMFSYNNKELIINETVPNRFSPKSPDKAHLNLHINSLELGDSAVYFCATRTPQNTGELFFGEGSRLTVL.